One sample yielded the 21 T cell receptor beta chains listed below, sequenced in a study of shared clonotypes between healthy human individuals (dated by TCRdb to the early 2020s). Receptor libraries were prepared by the immunoSEQ multiplex PCR assay. TCRdb stores this immuneACCESS table with in-frame sequences only. Part of the clones is absent; in the studies checked, under half of the shortfall reflects unresolved V genes, and no reason is known for the rest. For this sample there are about 1.5 million clones; approximately 98% appear just once. Around 0.45% of the sample lies in the top ten. The specimen sequenced was naive CD4+ T cells sorted from blood. The cell subset or site label, read with the paper, signifies: CD45RA+ positively selected. These receptors came from a man under 40 in good health.

V is TRBV30 and J is TRBJ2-6; D is ambiguous. Deletions cut 8 bases from V and 0 bases from J, with 8 bases between. The CDR3 is 13 amino acids. From germline, CDR1 is GTSNPN and CDR2 SVGIG (reference sequence). The CDR3 nucleotides are TGTGCCCTCTCGGACTCTGGGGCCAACGTCCTGACTTTC. Its translation is CALSDSGANVLTF.

The J gene is TRBJ2-7, the V gene TRBV19; D is uncertain. There are 13 residues in the CDR3. In germline, CDR1 is LNHDA, CDR2 SQIVND (reference sequence). V dropped 1 base and J dropped 0 bases, with 4 bases sitting between them. The CDR3 loop is CASSIASSYEQYF. The CDR3 bases are TGTGCCAGTAGTATAGCAAGCTCCTACGAGCAGTACTTC.

This rearrangement joins TRBV18 to TRBJ2-7, with TRBD1 matching 9 bases. Germline CDR1 and CDR2: KGHSH and LQKENI. With 3 bases clipped from V and 6 bases from J, the junction kept 9 bases outside the gene matches. The CDR3 covers 15 residues. CDR3 protein: CASSPGGQGRGEQYF. For the CDR3, the DNA is TGTGCCAGCTCACCTGGGGGACAGGGAAGGGGCGAGCAGTACTTC.

The chain carries TRBV21-1 and TRBJ2-1; TRBD2 was called by the table and not checked on the DNA. TRBV21-1 is assigned pseudogene status. This CDR3 has 18 amino acids. The CDR3 DNA sequence: TGTGCCAGCAGCAACCGCAATAGTAGCGGATTCTCCTACAATGAGCAGTTCTTC. Its protein is CASSNRNSSGFSYNEQFF.

This chain joins TRBV7-9 and TRBJ2-3, with D tentatively TRBD2 (5 bases). CDR3 length: 18 residues. The V and J ends lost 0 bases and 1 base respectively, with 17 bases between them. Germline V gene data show CDR1 as SEHNR and CDR2 as FQNEAQ (reference sequence). The CDR3 here is CASSLAQQRRLGTDTQYF. CDR3 in DNA: TGTGCCAGCAGCTTAGCACAGCAAAGGAGGCTAGGCACAGATACGCAGTATTTT.

The chain uses TRBV9 and TRBJ1-1; 7 bases are a match to TRBD1. Unmatched junction bases numbered 7, after V lost 3 bases and J lost 11 bases. Germline V gives CDR1 SGDLS, CDR2 YYNGEE. The CDR3 sequence is 12 residues long. DNA of the CDR3: TGTGCCAGCAGCGCTAGACAGGGAGGCGCTTTCTTT. Protein product: CASSARQGGAFF.

This clone was counted once. The chain uses TRBV28 and TRBJ2-1; TRBD2 matches at 10 bases. CDR1 MDHEN and CDR2 SYDVKM come from the germline V gene. The CDR3 covers 14 residues. The trim removed 2 bases at V and 9 bases at J, leaving 4 bases unmatched. In DNA form, the CDR3 reads TGTGCCAGCAGTTTACTAGCGGGAGCGCGTGAGCAGTTCTTC. Translating it yields CASSLLAGAREQFF.

This rearrangement joins TRBV6-1 to TRBJ2-5; 11 nucleotides align to TRBD2. CDR3 size: 14 residues. V lost 5 bases to trimming and J lost 5 bases; unmatched junction nucleotides: 4. Per the germline V gene, CDR1 is MNHNS and CDR2 is SASEGT. DNA of the CDR3: TGTGCCAGCAGTTTAGCGGGAGGGGGGGAGACCCAGTACTTC. Its translation: CASSLAGGGETQYF.

The rearrangement joins TRBV19 to TRBJ2-1; tentatively, D is TRBD2 (5 bases). This CDR3 is 16 amino acids long. The germline V and J ends were trimmed by 3 bases and 2 bases, with 14 bases remaining between them. Germline CDR1 and CDR2: LNHDA and SQIVND (reference sequence). The CDR3 sequence: CASSIRGYPTYNEQFF. CDR3 in DNA: TGTGCCAGTAGTATCAGAGGGTACCCTACCTACAATGAGCAGTTCTTC.

The sample holds many counts of this clone. The chain is built from TRBV28 and TRBJ1-2; unclear D gene. Trimming removed 7 bases from V and 7 bases from J, with 10 bases in between. CDR1 and CDR2 (germline): MDHEN, SYDVKM. The CDR3 totals 11 residues. The CDR3 DNA sequence: TGTGCCAGCACCATAGCCGGTGGCTACACCTTC. Its translation is CASTIAGGYTF.

This rearrangement joins TRBV29-1 to TRBJ1-3, with unresolved D. The CDR3 has 11 amino acids. Germline V CDR1 and CDR2: SQVTM, ANQGSEA. V lost 8 bases and J lost 4, with 9 bases in between. The CDR3 DNA sequence: TGCAGCCAGCTTGTGGGAAACACCATATATTTT. This sequence encodes CSQLVGNTIYF.

The V call is TRBV7-6, the J call TRBJ2-3; D gene ambiguous. Trimming took off 3 bases at V and 1 base at J, with 5 bases between the two ends. Germline V CDR1 and CDR2: SGHVS, FNYEAQ. The CDR3 totals 13 residues. For the CDR3, the DNA is TGTGCCAGCAGCTTCCCTGGCACAGATACGCAGTATTTT. Protein product: CASSFPGTDTQYF.

Only one count was recorded for this clone. V and J are TRBV5-1 and TRBJ2-3, with 7 bases that match TRBD1. Germline CDR1 is SGHRS and CDR2 is YFSETQ. CDR3 length equals 19 residues. V lost 4 bases to trimming and J lost 0 bases; unmatched junction nucleotides: 17. The CDR3: CASSPKGQAISTSTDTQYF. The CDR3 DNA sequence: TGCGCCAGCAGCCCAAAAGGACAGGCAATAAGCACTAGCACAGATACGCAGTATTTT.

V and J are TRBV9 and TRBJ2-7, with D possibly being TRBD1 (5 bases). CDR1 and CDR2 from the germline V gene are SGDLS and YYNGEE. V gave up 0 bases and J gave up 3 bases, with 13 bases separating them. The CDR3 covers 15 residues. Here the CDR3 reads CASSVDARANYEQYF. Written as DNA, the CDR3 is TGTGCCAGCAGCGTAGATGCCAGGGCTAACTACGAGCAGTACTTC.

This chain links TRBV5-5 with TRBJ2-7; 9 nucleotides agree with TRBD1. The CDR3 is made up of 14 amino acids. The junction had 6 bases not matched to a gene; V was cut back by 2 bases and J by 6 bases. Germline V gene sequence: CDR1 SGHKS, CDR2 YYEKEE (reference sequence). The CDR3 bases are TGTGCCAGCAGCTTAACAGGGGGCCGTGGCGAGCAGTACTTC. This translates into CASSLTGGRGEQYF.

In regard to this clone: Other DNA variants within this sample encode the same CDR3. The genes are TRBV7-3 and TRBJ1-1; weak D call: TRBD1 (6 bases). This CDR3 has 14 amino acids. Germline V gene lookup returns CDR1 SGHTA and CDR2 FQGTGA. Trimming removed 4 bases at V and 0 bases at J, with 9 bases between. CDR3 bases: TGTGCCAGCAGCTCGGACAGAATGAACACTGAAGCTTTCTTT. Translated: CASSSDRMNTEAFF.

The rearrangement joins TRBV2 to TRBJ2-2, with D maybe TRBD2 (7 bases). Between the trimmed V and J ends, which lost 8 bases and 5 bases, there was a span of 12 bases. The CDR3 length is 13 residues. Germline assignment: CDR1 SNHLY and CDR2 FYNNEI. CDR3 sequence reads: CASWGRGTGELFF. The DNA of the CDR3 is TGTGCCAGCTGGGGGAGGGGGACCGGGGAGCTGTTTTTT.

The rearrangement uses TRBV7-8 and TRBJ2-7, with TRBD1 matching over 7 bases. Germline CDR1 is SGHVS and CDR2 is FQNEAQ. Trimming took 5 bases from V and 4 from J; bases not matched to a gene: 8. This CDR3 has 14 residues. The CDR3 nucleotides are TGTGCCAGCAGCCACGACAGGGTAACGTACGAGCAGTACTTC. It translates to CASSHDRVTYEQYF.

The chain uses TRBV6-1 and TRBJ2-7; no definite D call. V lost 4 bases and J lost 0, with 13 bases in between. This CDR3 is built from 15 residues. Germline V CDR1 and CDR2: MNHNS, SASEGT. CDR3: CASSVGRWVSYEQYF. In DNA, the CDR3 is TGTGCCAGCAGTGTGGGCAGGTGGGTCTCCTACGAGCAGTACTTC.

The V gene is TRBV27, the J gene TRBJ2-7, with D perhaps TRBD1 or TRBD2 (5 bases each). The CDR3 covers 16 residues. V gave up 5 bases and J gave up 0 bases, with 17 bases separating them. Germline lookup yields CDR1 MNHEY and CDR2 SMNVEV (reference sequence). CDR3: CASSALGRLISYEQYF. The CDR3 DNA sequence: TGTGCCAGCAGTGCTTTGGGACGGCTAATCTCCTACGAGCAGTACTTC.

This chain joins TRBV2 and TRBJ2-1; 9 nucleotides agree with TRBD1. J lost 8 bases, V lost 5 bases, and 7 bases had no gene match. CDR3 length equals 14 residues. From germline, CDR1 is SNHLY and CDR2 FYNNEI. CDR3 nucleotide sequence: TGTGCCAGCAGTCCGGGACAGGGTTCCGATGAGCAGTTCTTC. It specifies CASSPGQGSDEQFF. The complete variable domain, with remaining parts taken from reference TRBV2 and TRBJ2-1, reads EPEVTQTPSHQVTQMGQEVILRCVPISNHLYFYWYRQILGQKVEFLVSFYNNEISEKSEIFDDQFSVERPDGSNFTLKIRSTKLEDSAMYFCASSPGQGSDEQFFGPGTRLTVL.